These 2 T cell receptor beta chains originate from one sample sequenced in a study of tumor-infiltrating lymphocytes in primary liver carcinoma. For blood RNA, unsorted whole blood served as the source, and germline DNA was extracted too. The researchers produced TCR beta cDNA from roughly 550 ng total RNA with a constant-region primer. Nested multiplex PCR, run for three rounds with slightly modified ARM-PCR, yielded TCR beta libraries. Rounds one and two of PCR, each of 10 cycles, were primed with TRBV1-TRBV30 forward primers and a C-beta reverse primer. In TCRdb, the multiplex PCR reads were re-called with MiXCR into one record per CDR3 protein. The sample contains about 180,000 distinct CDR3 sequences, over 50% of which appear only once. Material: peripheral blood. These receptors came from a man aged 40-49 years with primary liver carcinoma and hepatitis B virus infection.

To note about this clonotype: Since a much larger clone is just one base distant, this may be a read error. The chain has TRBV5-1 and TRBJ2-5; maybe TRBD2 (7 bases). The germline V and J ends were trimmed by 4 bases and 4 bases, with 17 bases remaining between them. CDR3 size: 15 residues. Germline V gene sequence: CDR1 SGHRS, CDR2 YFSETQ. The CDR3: CASSMEGGVSETQYF. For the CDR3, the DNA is TGCGCCAGCAGCATGGAAGGGGGGGTGTCAGAGACCCAGTACTTC.

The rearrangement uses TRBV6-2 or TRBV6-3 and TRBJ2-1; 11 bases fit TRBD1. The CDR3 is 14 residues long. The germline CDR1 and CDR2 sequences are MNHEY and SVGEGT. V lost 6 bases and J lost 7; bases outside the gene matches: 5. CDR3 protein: CASRGQGGWNEQFF. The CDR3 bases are TGTGCCAGCAGGGGACAGGGGGGTTGGAATGAGCAGTTCTTC.